Presented here are 23 T cell receptor beta chains from one specimen sequenced in a study of shared clonotypes between healthy human individuals. Using immunoSEQ multiplex PCR, the repertoire was profiled, and TCRdb retains in-frame clones only, with some absent. The data contain about 79,000 clones, about 64% of them singletons. Sequenced sample: memory CD8+ T cells sorted from blood. Subset in this sample: CD45RO+ cells pooled with CCR7-negative TemRA cells. These receptors were obtained from a man aged 25 to 45 in good health.

The chain links TRBV6-1 to TRBJ2-7, with TRBD1 identical over 7 bases. CDR1 is MNHNS and CDR2 is SASEGT in the germline V gene. V was clipped by 4 bases and J by 12 bases; unmatched bases: 18. The CDR3 length is 15 residues. This chain's CDR3 is CASSALGGPPVETYF. DNA for the CDR3: TGTGCCAGCAGTGCCCTAGGGGGCCCCCCCGTAGAAACGTACTTC.

As regards this clone: In the same sample, other DNA sequences code for this CDR3. The chain combines TRBV10-2 with TRBJ2-3, with TRBD2 matching over 11 bases. V lost 2 bases, J lost 5 bases, and 12 bases stayed unmatched. The CDR3 totals 18 residues. Germline V gene lookup returns CDR1 WSHSY and CDR2 SAAADI. The CDR3 sequence: CASSEVLAGGRLRDTQYF. The CDR3, as DNA: TGCGCCAGCAGTGAGGTATTAGCGGGAGGGCGGTTGAGAGATACGCAGTATTTT.

J is TRBJ2-7 and V is TRBV10-2; D possibly corresponds to TRBD2 (5 bases). CDR3 length equals 15 residues. V gave up 2 bases and J gave up 3 bases, with 14 bases separating them. Germline V gene data show CDR1 as WSHSY and CDR2 as SAAADI. CDR3 nucleotides: TGCGCCAGCAGTGAGCCGGGATCTTTGAACTACGAGCAGTACTTC. Translated, it gives CASSEPGSLNYEQYF.

The chain links TRBV6-5 to TRBJ1-1; D is undetermined. This CDR3 has 14 amino acids. Trimming shortened V by 0 bases and J by 11 bases, and 16 bases separated the two germline ends. Germline CDR1 reads MNHEY; CDR2 reads SVGAGI. The DNA of the CDR3 is TGTGCCAGCAGTTACTCGAGTACATCTTGGGAGGCTTTCTTT. Encoded protein: CASSYSSTSWEAFF.

This clone has only a few counts. The gene calls are TRBV21-1 and TRBJ1-2; TRBD1, the D gene given by the table, was not confirmed from the DNA. TRBV21-1 is an annotated pseudogene. The CDR3 extends over 17 amino acids. CDR3 in amino acids: CASSKGGLRDRVWGYTF. In DNA, the CDR3 is TGTGCCAGCAGCAAAGGGGGACTCCGGGACAGGGTTTGGGGCTACACCTTC.

This clone has only a few counts. In the same sample, other DNA sequences code for this CDR3. The genes are TRBV6-1 and TRBJ2-6; D possibly uses TRBD1 or TRBD2 (5 bases each). CDR3 length: 15 amino acids. Germline V gives CDR1 MNHNS, CDR2 SASEGT. Trimming shortened V by 1 base and J by 1 base, and 5 bases separated the two germline ends. The CDR3 protein is CASSEGGSGANVLTF. The CDR3 nucleotides are TGTGCCAGCAGTGAAGGGGGGTCTGGGGCCAACGTCCTGACTTTC.

This clone came up a few times. The chain uses TRBV7-3 and TRBJ2-7, with D tentatively TRBD2 (5 bases). The length of the CDR3 is 15 residues. Per the germline V gene, CDR1 is SGHTA and CDR2 is FQGTGA. V shed 1 base and J shed 6 bases, with 16 bases lying between them. The CDR3 nucleotides read TGTGCCAGCAGCTTAAACCCTCCCGGGGTAAGCGAGCAGTACTTC. Protein: CASSLNPPGVSEQYF.

The chain is built from TRBV4-1 and TRBJ2-3; the match to TRBD1 covers 7 bases. Trimming removed 3 bases from V and 4 bases from J; junction bases left unmatched: 1. The CDR3 totals 13 residues. Per germline, CDR1 MGHRA and CDR2 YSYEKL. The chain's CDR3 is CASSHDRADTQYF. Written as DNA, the CDR3 is TGCGCCAGCAGCCATGACAGGGCAGATACGCAGTATTTT.

A word on this clone: A junction boundary mismatches the germline segment, possibly from a read error. This chain joins TRBV6-5 and TRBJ2-1, with D maybe TRBD1 (5 bases). CDR1 and CDR2 from the germline V gene are MNHEY and SVGAGI. CDR3 length equals 13 residues. The chain's CDR3 is CASSDSAGNEQFF. The CDR3 nucleotides read TGTGCCAGCAGTGACTCAGCAGGGAATGAGCAGTTCTTC.

This chain uses TRBV7-2 with TRBJ1-1; D possibly corresponds to TRBD1 (5 bases). This CDR3 has 14 amino acids. V was pared by 1 base and J by 7 bases, with 13 bases between. Germline CDR1 and CDR2: SGHTA and FQGNSA. The CDR3 is CASSLGDSYVEAFF. As DNA, the CDR3 is TGTGCCAGCAGCTTAGGAGACAGTTACGTTGAAGCTTTCTTT. Drawing the rest from reference TRBV7-2 and TRBJ1-1, the complete variable domain is GAGVSQSPSNKVTEKGKDVELRCDPISGHTALYWYRQSLGQGLEFLIYFQGNSAPDKSGLPSDRFSAERTGGSVSTLTIQRTQQEDSAVYLCASSLGDSYVEAFFGQGTRLTVV.

V and J are TRBV27 and TRBJ2-7; possible D gene TRBD2, 6 bases. V was pared by 2 bases and J by 1 base, with 12 bases between. Per the germline V gene, CDR1 is MNHEY and CDR2 is SMNVEV (reference sequence). This CDR3 region has 15 residues. The CDR3 DNA follows: TGTGCCAGCAGTTTAGGAGGGCGCGGGTCCTACGAGCAGTACTTC. It codes for CASSLGGRGSYEQYF.

This clone was observed a single time. The chain has TRBV5-8 and TRBJ2-5; D gene ambiguous. The length of the CDR3 is 15 residues. Germline-derived CDR1 and CDR2 are SGHTS and YDEGEE. The V end was cut by 0 bases, the J end by 5 bases, with 14 bases between. CDR3 protein: CASSLALSVGETQYF. DNA for the CDR3: TGTGCCAGCAGCTTGGCCCTCTCGGTTGGGGAGACCCAGTACTTC.

This clone was found a few times. The V call is TRBV7-9, the J call TRBJ1-3; D may be TRBD1 (6 bases). The CDR3 runs 13 residues. Per the germline V gene, CDR1 is SEHNR and CDR2 is FQNEAQ (reference sequence). Trimming took 5 bases from V and 5 from J, leaving 10 bases between them. The CDR3: CASSTTGRNTIYF. In DNA, the CDR3 is TGTGCCAGCAGCACTACAGGGAGAAACACCATATATTTT.

The table lists this clone with a few counts. This chain connects TRBV9 to TRBJ2-1; 11 nucleotides line up with TRBD2. The V gene end was trimmed by 0 bases and the J gene end by 3 bases; junction bases not matched to a gene: 2. The length of the CDR3 is 16 residues. Germline CDR1 reads SGDLS; CDR2 reads YYNGEE. CDR3 nucleotides: TGTGCCAGCAGCGTAGAAGGACTAGCGGGCTACAATGAGCAGTTCTTC. This translates into CASSVEGLAGYNEQFF.

This clone has a single count. The chain uses TRBV6-5 and TRBJ1-2; 7 bases agree with TRBD1. This CDR3 has 13 residues. Per germline, CDR1 MNHEY and CDR2 SVGAGI. Trimming took 5 bases from V and 6 from J; bases not matched to a gene: 6. For the CDR3, the DNA is TGTGCCAGCAGTAACACAGGGGAGGATGGCTACACCTTC. Translated: CASSNTGEDGYTF.

The J gene is TRBJ1-2, the V gene TRBV5-1, with TRBD1 identical over 10 bases. The V gene end was trimmed by 4 bases and the J gene end by 8 bases; junction bases not matched to a gene: 11. The CDR3 loop spans 15 amino acids. The germline V gene has CDR1 SGHRS and CDR2 YFSETQ. The CDR3 reads CASSPDPGTGAGYTF. In DNA, the CDR3 is TGCGCCAGCAGCCCCGACCCCGGGACAGGGGCCGGCTACACCTTC.

The chain recombines TRBV7-9 with TRBJ2-7, with 11 bases matching TRBD1. V lost 2 bases to trimming and J lost 4 bases; unmatched junction nucleotides: 7. CDR3 length equals 16 residues. CDR1 and CDR2 (germline): SEHNR, FQNEAQ (reference sequence). CDR3 DNA sequence: TGTGCCAGCAGCTTACAGGCGGGGACAGGGGGGTACGAGCAGTACTTC. This translates into CASSLQAGTGGYEQYF.

The chain is built from TRBV29-1 and TRBJ2-1; 11 positions match TRBD2. There are 14 residues in the CDR3. The V and J ends lost 1 base and 5 bases, in that order; junction bases with no gene match: 1. Germline CDR1 SQVTM, CDR2 ANQGSEA. For the CDR3, the DNA is TGCAGCGTTGAAGGGGGACTAGCGGACAATGAGCAGTTCTTC. Residues: CSVEGGLADNEQFF.

The chain recombines TRBV27 with TRBJ2-7, with TRBD1 identical over 9 bases. The CDR3 is made up of 15 amino acids. Germline lookup yields CDR1 MNHEY and CDR2 SMNVEV (reference sequence). The V and J ends lost 0 bases and 3 bases, in that order; junction bases with no gene match: 3. CDR3 region: CASSLSGQGSYEQYF. The CDR3 DNA reads TGTGCCAGCAGTTTATCCGGACAGGGGAGCTACGAGCAGTACTTC.

This clone was counted a few times. The V call is TRBV5-1, the J call TRBJ2-1; D perhaps matches TRBD2 (6 bases). The V end lost 4 bases, the J end lost 7 bases, and 9 bases lay between the germline ends. There are 12 residues in the CDR3. CDR1 SGHRS and CDR2 YFSETQ come from the germline V gene. The CDR3, as DNA: TGCGCCAGCAGCAAGACTAGGAATGAGCAGTTCTTC. The encoded protein is CASSKTRNEQFF.

Ten or more counts support this clone. The chain combines TRBV4-1 with TRBJ2-1; D not resolved. This CDR3 has 12 amino acids. Germline CDR1 and CDR2: MGHRA and YSYEKL. Trimming pared 0 bases from V and 10 bases from J, leaving 7 bases between. In DNA form, the CDR3 reads TGCGCCAGCAGCCAAGATCTGCGGGAGCAGTTCTTC. Its translation is CASSQDLREQFF.

The V call is TRBV6-1, the J call TRBJ2-7, with no clear D. V was pared by 7 bases and J by 3 bases, with 7 bases between. Germline V gene sequence: CDR1 MNHNS, CDR2 SASEGT. This CDR3 comprises 11 residues. In nucleotides, the CDR3 is TGTGCCAGCACGGCATTCTACGAGCAGTACTTC. Its protein is CASTAFYEQYF.

Points on this clone: The sample carries other DNA sequences with the same CDR3. The rearrangement links TRBV7-8 to TRBJ2-6; 8 positions agree with TRBD1. The V segment lost 4 bases and the J segment 4 bases; nucleotides outside the gene matches: 6. The CDR3 runs to 16 residues. Germline CDR1 is SGHVS and CDR2 is FQNEAQ. CDR3 in amino acids: CASSSQGAGGANVLTF. The CDR3 bases are TGTGCCAGCAGCTCCCAGGGGGCGGGGGGGGCCAACGTCCTGACTTTC.